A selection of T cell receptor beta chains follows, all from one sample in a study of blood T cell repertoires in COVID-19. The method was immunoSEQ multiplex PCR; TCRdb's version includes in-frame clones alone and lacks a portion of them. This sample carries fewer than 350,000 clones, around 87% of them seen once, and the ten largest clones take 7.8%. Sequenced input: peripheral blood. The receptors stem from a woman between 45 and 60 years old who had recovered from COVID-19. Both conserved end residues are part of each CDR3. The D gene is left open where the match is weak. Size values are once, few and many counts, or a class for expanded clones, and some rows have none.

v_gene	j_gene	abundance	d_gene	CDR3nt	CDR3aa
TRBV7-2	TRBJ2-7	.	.	TGTGCCAGCAGCTTAGTGCACAACTCCTACGAGCAGTACTTC	CASSLVHNSYEQYF
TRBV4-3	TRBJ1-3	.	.	TGCGCCAGCAGCCCAAAGTCGACAGGATCTGGAAACACCATATATTTT	CASSPKSTGSGNTIYF
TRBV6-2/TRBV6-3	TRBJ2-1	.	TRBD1	TGTGCCAGCAGTTACCGGGACAGCGCCTCGGGTGAGCAGTTCTTC	CASSYRDSASGEQFF
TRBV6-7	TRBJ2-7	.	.	TGTGCCAGCAGTTACGGGAGCAAACCGTACTTC	CASSYGSKPYF
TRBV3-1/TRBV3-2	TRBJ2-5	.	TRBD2	TGTGCCAGCAGCCGCGTGTCGAGCGGGGGGTGGGAGACCCAGTACTTC	CASSRVSSGGWETQYF
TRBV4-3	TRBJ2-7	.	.	TGCGCCAGCAGCCAAACCGACCGGAGCTCCTACGAGCAGTACTTC	CASSQTDRSSYEQYF
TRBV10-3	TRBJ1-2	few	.	TGTGCCATCAGTGACCAGACTTATGGCTACACCTTC	CAISDQTYGYTF
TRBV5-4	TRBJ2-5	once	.	TGTGCCAGCAGCTTGGAGGGGCGACCCGCCCAAGAGACCCAGTACTTC	CASSLEGRPAQETQYF
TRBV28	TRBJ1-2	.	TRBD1	TGTGCCAGCAGTTTACCCGGACAGGGAGAAGGCTACACCTTC	CASSLPGQGEGYTF
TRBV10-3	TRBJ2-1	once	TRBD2	TGTGCCATGACCGGGACTAACGGTTCGGGTCGCTTCAATGAGCAGTTCTTC	CAMTGTNGSGRFNEQFF
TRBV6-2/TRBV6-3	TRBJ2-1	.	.	TGTGCCAGCAGTTACAGGGGCGGTCACAATGAGCAGTTCTTC	CASSYRGGHNEQFF
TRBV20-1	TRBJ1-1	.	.	TGCAGTGCTAGTAGGACAGCGAACACTGAAGCTTTCTTT	CSASRTANTEAFF
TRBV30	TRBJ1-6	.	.	TGTGCCTGGAGTGTAGGGGACACCCAGCCCTATTCACCCCTCCACTTT	CAWSVGDTQPYSPLHF
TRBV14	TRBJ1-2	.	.	TGTGCCAGCAGCCAAGACCCGGGAGATAGCTATGGCTACACCTTC	CASSQDPGDSYGYTF
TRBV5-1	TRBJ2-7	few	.	TGCGCCAGCAGCCTGGTCACGGGGTCGATCTACGAGCAGTACTTC	CASSLVTGSIYEQYF
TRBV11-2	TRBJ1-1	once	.	TGTGCCAGCAGCTTAGATGGGAACAGGGCGGACGCTTTCTTT	CASSLDGNRADAFF
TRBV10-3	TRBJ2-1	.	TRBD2	TGTGCCATCAATGGCGATAGAGGGACTAGCGGGGTTAATGAGCAGTTCTTC	CAINGDRGTSGVNEQFF
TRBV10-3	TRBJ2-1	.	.	TGTGCCATCAGATCGTCTCAGGGCCATGAGCAGTTCTTC	CAIRSSQGHEQFF
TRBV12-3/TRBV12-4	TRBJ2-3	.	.	TGTGCCAGCACCCGACAAGGCACAGATACGCAGTATTTT	CASTRQGTDTQYF
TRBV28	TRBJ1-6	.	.	TGTGCCAGCGCCACACCCTCCTATAATTCACCCCTCCACTTT	CASATPSYNSPLHF
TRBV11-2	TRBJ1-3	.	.	TGTGCCAGCAGTCGACCGGAGGCTGGAAACACCATATATTTT	CASSRPEAGNTIYF
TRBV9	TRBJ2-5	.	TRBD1	TGTGCCAGCAGCGGGGGACAGGGGGCGGGAGAGACCCAGTACTTC	CASSGGQGAGETQYF
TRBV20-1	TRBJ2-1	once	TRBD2	TGCAGTGCTAGTAGCGGGGGGGCCACGGTATATGAGCAGTTCTTC	CSASSGGATVYEQFF
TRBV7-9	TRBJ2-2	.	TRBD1	TGTGCCAGCAGACCCCGGGACAGGGTCACCGGGGAGCTGTTTTTT	CASRPRDRVTGELFF
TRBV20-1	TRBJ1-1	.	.	TGCAGTGCTAGTAGGACACAAGACACTGAAGCTTTCTTT	CSASRTQDTEAFF
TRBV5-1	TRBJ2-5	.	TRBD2	TGCGCCAGCAGCGTGAGCGGGGGGGCCGGGGAGACCCAGTACTTC	CASSVSGGAGETQYF
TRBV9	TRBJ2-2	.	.	TGTGCCAGCAGCCTTTCCCCTGGGAGTTCCACCGGGGAGCTGTTTTTT	CASSLSPGSSTGELFF
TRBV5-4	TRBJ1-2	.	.	TGTGCCAGCAGCTTATCAACTCCCTATGGCTACACCTTC	CASSLSTPYGYTF
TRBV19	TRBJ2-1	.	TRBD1	TGTGCCAGTAGTAGACAGGGTTACCCTTACAATGAGCAGTTCTTC	CASSRQGYPYNEQFF
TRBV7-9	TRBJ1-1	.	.	TGTGCCAGCAGCCCCTCTAGGGGGACCACTGAAGCTTTCTTT	CASSPSRGTTEAFF
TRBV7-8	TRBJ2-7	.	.	TGTGCCAGCAGCATCCGCGCGGTTGGGTCCTACGAGCAGTACTTC	CASSIRAVGSYEQYF
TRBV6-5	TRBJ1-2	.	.	TGTGCCAGCAGAATCGACAGAAACTATGGCTACACCTTC	CASRIDRNYGYTF
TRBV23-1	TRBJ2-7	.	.	TGCGCCAGAAGGGGGTACCAAGACTCCTACGAGCAGTACTTC	CARRGYQDSYEQYF
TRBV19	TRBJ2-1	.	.	TGTGCCAGTACCGGACACCCCTCCTACAATGAGCAGTTCTTC	CASTGHPSYNEQFF
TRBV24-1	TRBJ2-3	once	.	TGTGCCACCAGACAGGGTGGGACAGATACGCAGTATTTT	CATRQGGTDTQYF
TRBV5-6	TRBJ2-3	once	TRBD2	TGTGCCAGCAGCTCCCTAGCGGGGGGAGGGAATACGCAGTATTTT	CASSSLAGGGNTQYF
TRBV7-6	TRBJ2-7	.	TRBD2	TGTGCCAGCAGCTTAGCCCCATCTAGCGGGGTCACCTACGAGCAGTACTTC	CASSLAPSSGVTYEQYF
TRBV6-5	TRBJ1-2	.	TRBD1	TGTGCCAGCAGGCCCGCATCGGGACAGAACTATGGCTACACCTTC	CASRPASGQNYGYTF
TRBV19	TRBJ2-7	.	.	TGTGCCAGTAGGACTGACCTCTTGGGCGAGCAGTACTTC	CASRTDLLGEQYF
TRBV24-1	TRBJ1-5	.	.	TGTGCCACCAGTGACCCCAGGGAAGGCGGGGTAAATCAGCCCCAGCATTTT	CATSDPREGGVNQPQHF